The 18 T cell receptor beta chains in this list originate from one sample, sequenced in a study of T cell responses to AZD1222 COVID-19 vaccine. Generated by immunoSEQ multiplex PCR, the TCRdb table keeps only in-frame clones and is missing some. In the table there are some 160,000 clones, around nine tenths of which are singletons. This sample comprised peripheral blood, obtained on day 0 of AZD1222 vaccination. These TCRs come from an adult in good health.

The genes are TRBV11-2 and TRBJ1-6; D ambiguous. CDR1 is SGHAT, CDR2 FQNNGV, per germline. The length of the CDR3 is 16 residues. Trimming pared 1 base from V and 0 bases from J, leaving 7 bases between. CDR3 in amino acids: CASSLGWGSYNSPLHF. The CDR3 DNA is TGTGCCAGCAGCTTAGGATGGGGCTCCTATAATTCACCCCTCCACTTT. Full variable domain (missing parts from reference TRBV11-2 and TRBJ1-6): EAGVAQSPRYKIIEKRQSVAFWCNPISGHATLYWYQQILGQGPKLLIQFQNNGVVDDSQLPKDRFSAERLKGVDSTLKIQPAKLEDSAVYLCASSLGWGSYNSPLHFGNGTRLTVT.

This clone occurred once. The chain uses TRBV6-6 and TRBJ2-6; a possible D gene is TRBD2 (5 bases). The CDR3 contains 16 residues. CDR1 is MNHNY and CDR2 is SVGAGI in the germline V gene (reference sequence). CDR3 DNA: TGTGCAGAAGCGGCAGGCGGGTACTCTGGGGCCAACGTCCTGACTTTC. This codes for CAEAAGGYSGANVLTF.

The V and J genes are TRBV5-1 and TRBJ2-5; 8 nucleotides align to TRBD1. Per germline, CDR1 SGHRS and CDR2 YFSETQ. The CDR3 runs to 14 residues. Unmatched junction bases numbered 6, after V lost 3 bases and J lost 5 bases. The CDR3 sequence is CASSSTGAGETQYF. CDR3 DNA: TGCGCCAGCAGCTCGACAGGGGCGGGGGAGACCCAGTACTTC. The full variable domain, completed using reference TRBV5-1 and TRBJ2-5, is KAGVTQTPRYLIKTRGQQVTLSCSPISGHRSVSWYQQTPGQGLQFLFEYFSETQRNKGNFPGRFSGRQFSNSRSEMNVSTLELGDSALYLCASSSTGAGETQYFGPGTRLLVL.

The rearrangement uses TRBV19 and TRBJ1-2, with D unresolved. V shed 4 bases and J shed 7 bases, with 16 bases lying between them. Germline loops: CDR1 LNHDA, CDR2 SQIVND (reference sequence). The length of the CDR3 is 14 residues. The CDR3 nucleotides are TGTGCCAGTAGTACCAATTCCGAACGGCCTGGCTACACCTTC. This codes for CASSTNSERPGYTF.

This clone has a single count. The CDR3 region has the DNA TGCGCCAGCAGCCAAGATCGGGAGATCTCTGGGGCCAACGTCCTGACTTTC. This gives the protein CASSQDREISGANVLTF. V is TRBV4-1 and J is TRBJ2-6, with D tentatively TRBD2 (6 bases). The CDR3 is made up of 17 amino acids. The germline CDR1 and CDR2 sequences are MGHRA and YSYEKL. Trimming removed 0 bases at V and 0 bases at J, with 9 bases between.

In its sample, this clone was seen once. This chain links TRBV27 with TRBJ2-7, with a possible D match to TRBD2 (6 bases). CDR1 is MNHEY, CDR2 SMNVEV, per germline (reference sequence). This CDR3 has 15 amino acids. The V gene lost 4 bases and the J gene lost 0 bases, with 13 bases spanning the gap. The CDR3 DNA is TGTGCCAGCAGTTCCTTCGCGGGATTCTCCTACGAGCAGTACTTC. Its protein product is CASSSFAGFSYEQYF.

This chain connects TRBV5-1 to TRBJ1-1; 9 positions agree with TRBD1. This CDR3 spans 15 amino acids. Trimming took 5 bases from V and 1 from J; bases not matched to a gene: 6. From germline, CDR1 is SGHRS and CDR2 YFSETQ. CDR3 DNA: TGCGCCAGCAGACTGACAGGGGGAACGAACACTGAAGCTTTCTTT. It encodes CASRLTGGTNTEAFF.

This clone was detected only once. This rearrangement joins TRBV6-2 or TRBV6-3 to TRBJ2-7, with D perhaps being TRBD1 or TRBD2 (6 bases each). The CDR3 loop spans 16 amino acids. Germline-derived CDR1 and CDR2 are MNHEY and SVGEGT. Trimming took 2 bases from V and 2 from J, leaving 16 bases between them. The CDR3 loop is CASSYGPGASTYEQYF. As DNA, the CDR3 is TGTGCCAGCAGTTACGGGCCGGGGGCCTCCACCTACGAGCAGTACTTC.

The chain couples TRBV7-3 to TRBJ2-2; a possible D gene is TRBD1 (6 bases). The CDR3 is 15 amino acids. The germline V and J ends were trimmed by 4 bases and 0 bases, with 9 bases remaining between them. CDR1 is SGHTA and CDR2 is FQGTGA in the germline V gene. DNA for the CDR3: TGTGCCAGCAGCTCCGGGACAACGAACACCGGGGAGCTGTTTTTT. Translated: CASSSGTTNTGELFF.

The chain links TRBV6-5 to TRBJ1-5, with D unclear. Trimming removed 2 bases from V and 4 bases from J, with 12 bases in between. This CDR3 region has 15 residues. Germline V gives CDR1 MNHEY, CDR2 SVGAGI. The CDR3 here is CASSYRGGPNQPQHF. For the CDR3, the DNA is TGTGCCAGCAGTTACCGGGGAGGTCCGAATCAGCCCCAGCATTTT.

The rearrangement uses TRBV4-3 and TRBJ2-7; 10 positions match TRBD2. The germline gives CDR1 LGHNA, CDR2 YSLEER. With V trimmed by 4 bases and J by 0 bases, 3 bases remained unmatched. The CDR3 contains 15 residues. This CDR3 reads CASSLTSGDSYEQYF. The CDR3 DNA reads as TGCGCCAGCAGCCTCACTAGCGGGGACTCCTACGAGCAGTACTTC.

DNA for the CDR3: TGTGCCAGCAGTCCTCGGACTCAAAGCGAGCATGAGCAGTTCTTC. This gives the protein CASSPRTQSEHEQFF. The V gene is TRBV27, the J gene TRBJ2-1, with D tentatively TRBD2 (5 bases). CDR1 and CDR2 from the germline V gene are MNHEY and SMNVEV (reference sequence). The CDR3 spans 15 residues. V was clipped by 5 bases and J by 8 bases, with 19 bases between them.

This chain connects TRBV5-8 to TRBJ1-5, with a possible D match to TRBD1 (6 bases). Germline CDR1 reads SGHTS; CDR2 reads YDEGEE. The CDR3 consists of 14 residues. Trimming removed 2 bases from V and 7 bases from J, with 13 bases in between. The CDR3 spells CASSFGGQRQPQHF. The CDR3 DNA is TGTGCCAGCAGCTTCGGGGGGCAAAGGCAGCCCCAGCATTTT.

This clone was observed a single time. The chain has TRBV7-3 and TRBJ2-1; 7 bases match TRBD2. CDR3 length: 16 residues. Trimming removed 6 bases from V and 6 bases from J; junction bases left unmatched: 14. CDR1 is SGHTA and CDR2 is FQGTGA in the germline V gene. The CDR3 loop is CASSLEGQRDFNEQFF. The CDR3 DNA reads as TGTGCCAGCAGTCTTGAAGGCCAGCGGGACTTCAATGAGCAGTTCTTC.

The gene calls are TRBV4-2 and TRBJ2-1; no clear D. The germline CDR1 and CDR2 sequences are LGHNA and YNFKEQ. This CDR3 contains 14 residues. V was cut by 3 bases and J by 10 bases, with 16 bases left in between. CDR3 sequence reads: CASSHDTNFGEQFF. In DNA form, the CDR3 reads TGTGCCAGCAGCCATGATACTAATTTCGGGGAGCAGTTCTTC.

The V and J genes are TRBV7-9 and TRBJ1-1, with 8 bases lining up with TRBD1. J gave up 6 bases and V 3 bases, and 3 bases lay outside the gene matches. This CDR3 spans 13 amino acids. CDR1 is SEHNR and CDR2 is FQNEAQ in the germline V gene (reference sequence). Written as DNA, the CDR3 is TGTGCCAGCAGCTTGGGACAGGTCCCTGAAGCTTTCTTT. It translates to CASSLGQVPEAFF. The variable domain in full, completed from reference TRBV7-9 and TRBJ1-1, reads DTGVSQNPRHKITKRGQNVTFRCDPISEHNRLYWYRQTLGQGPEFLTYFQNEAQLEKSRLLSDRFSAERPKGSFSTLEIQRTEQGDSAMYLCASSLGQVPEAFFGQGTRLTVV.

Written as DNA, the CDR3 is TGTGCCAGAAGCTTGGCCTTAAGGGGCAGGGGGCTACTATATAAGAACACTGAAGCTTTCTTT. Its translation is CARSLALRGRGLLYKNTEAFF. This chain links TRBV5-3 with TRBJ1-1; 8 positions agree with TRBD1. Being an ORF, TRBV5-3 has a function that is uncertain. With V trimmed by 0 bases and J by 1 base, 20 bases remained unmatched. This CDR3 has 21 residues.

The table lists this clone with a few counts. The CDR3 loop is CASSPSPTGNYGYTF. The CDR3 nucleotides read TGTGCCAGCAGCCCTTCCCCGACAGGGAACTATGGCTACACCTTC. The rearrangement joins TRBV11-1 to TRBJ1-2; 7 bases are a match to TRBD1. The V gene end was trimmed by 5 bases and the J gene end by 2 bases; junction bases not matched to a gene: 8. CDR1 is SGHAT and CDR2 is FQDESV in the germline V gene (reference sequence). This CDR3 is 15 amino acids long.